This TCR beta chain originates from a study of blood T cell repertoires in COVID-19. Study background: PBMCs, B-cell-depleted T cells, or T cells were the source of the cDNA or gDNA that made up the material.

Original analysis: Reference gene primer amplification in the assay estimated nucleated cell counts. TCRdb's copy holds only in-frame clones and misses some; the assay was immunoSEQ multiplex PCR. Clonal size and the V and J genes are those of that table, whereas D and trimming came from the DNA. Here the sample spans fewer than 25,000 clones, about nine tenths being singletons. V lost 6 bases, J lost 9 bases, and 8 bases stayed unmatched. The germline V gene encodes CDR1 SQVTM and CDR2 ANQGSEA. This CDR3 region has 14 residues. This chain uses TRBV29-1 with TRBJ2-1; 13 bases fit TRBD2. The sequence was collected from a human donor with active COVID-19. The donor label of this sample is uncertain. Sequenced material: peripheral blood. The CDR3 DNA is TGCAGCGTCGCACCGGGACTAGCGGGATCTGAGCAGTTCTTC. Its protein is CSVAPGLAGSEQFF.